The clone carrying this T cell receptor (beta chain) was detected only a few times. As yet, its antigen is unknown. The entry originates in a study of T-cell reconstitution after alpha-beta-depleted transplantation in children. Study-wide results and limits: Expanded graft clones numbering several hundred reportedly gave rise to alpha-beta T cells about two months after transplant.

For TCRbeta, the library was prepared with unique molecular identifiers. TCRdb itself ran the PCR reads through MiXCR, one entry per CDR3 protein. In the table there are under 450,000 distinct CDR3 sequences, 16% of which are singletons. The CDR3 covers 15 residues. Germline lookup yields CDR1 SNHLY and CDR2 FYNNEI. V was pared by 1 base and J by 5 bases, with 12 bases between. Sample: PBMCs, mostly from graft donor cells, taken 360 days after TCRalphabeta/CD19-depleted stem cell transplant. The rearrangement links TRBV2 to TRBJ1-5; perhaps TRBD1 as D (6 bases). This clonotype was sampled from a boy under three years old who had a stem cell transplant for Wiskott-Aldrich syndrome, so the T cells may come from the graft donor. For the CDR3, the DNA is TGTGCCAGCAGTGAAGGCGGAAGGGGGGATCAGCCCCAGCATTTT. It codes for CASSEGGRGDQPQHF.